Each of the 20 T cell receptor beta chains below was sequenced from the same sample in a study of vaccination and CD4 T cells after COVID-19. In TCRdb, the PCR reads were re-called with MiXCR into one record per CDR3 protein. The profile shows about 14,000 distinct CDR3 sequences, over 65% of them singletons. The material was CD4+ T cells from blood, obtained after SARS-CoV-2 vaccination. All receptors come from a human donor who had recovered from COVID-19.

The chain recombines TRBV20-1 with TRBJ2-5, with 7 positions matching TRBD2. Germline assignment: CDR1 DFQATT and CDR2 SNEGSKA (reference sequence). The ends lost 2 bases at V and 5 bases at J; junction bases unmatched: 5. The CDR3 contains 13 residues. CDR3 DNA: TGCAGTGCTAGAACTAGCGCCGCGGAGACCCAGTACTTC. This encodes CSARTSAAETQYF.

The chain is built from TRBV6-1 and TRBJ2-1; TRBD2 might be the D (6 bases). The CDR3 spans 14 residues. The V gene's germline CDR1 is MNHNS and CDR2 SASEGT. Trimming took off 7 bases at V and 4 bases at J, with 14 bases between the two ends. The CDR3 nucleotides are TGTGCCAGCACACGGGAGACGGTGTACAATGAGCAGTTCTTC. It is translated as CASTRETVYNEQFF.

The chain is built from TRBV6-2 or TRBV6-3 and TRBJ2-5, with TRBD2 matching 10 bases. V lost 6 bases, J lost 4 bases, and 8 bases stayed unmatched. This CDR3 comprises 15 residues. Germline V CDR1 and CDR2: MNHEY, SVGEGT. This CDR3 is CASRRLAGDLETQYF. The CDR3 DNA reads TGTGCCAGCAGAAGACTAGCGGGTGATTTAGAGACCCAGTACTTC.

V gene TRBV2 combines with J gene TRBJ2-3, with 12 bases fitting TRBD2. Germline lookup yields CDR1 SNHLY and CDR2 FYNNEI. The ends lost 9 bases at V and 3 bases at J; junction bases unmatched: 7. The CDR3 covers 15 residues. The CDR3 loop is CARTGLAGTTDTQYF. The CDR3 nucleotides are TGTGCCAGAACTGGACTAGCGGGGACTACAGATACGCAGTATTTT.

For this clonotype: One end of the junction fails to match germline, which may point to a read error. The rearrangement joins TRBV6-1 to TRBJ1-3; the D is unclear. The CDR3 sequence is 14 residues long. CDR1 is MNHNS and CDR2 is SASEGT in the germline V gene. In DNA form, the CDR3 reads TGTGCCAGCAGACCGGGAACAAATGGAGACACCATATATTTT. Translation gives CASRPGTNGDTIYF.

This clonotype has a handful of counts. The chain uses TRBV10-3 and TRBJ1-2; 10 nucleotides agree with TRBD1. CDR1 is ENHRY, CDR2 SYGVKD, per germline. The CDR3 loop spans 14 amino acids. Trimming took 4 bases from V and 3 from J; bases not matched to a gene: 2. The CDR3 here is CAISVGTGDYGYTF. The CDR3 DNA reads TGTGCCATCAGTGTGGGGACAGGGGACTATGGCTACACCTTC.

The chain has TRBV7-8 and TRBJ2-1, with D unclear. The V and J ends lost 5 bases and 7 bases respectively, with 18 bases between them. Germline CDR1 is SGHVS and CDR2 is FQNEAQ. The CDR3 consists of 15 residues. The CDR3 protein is CASSRVIGGENEQFF. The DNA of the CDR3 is TGTGCCAGCAGCCGGGTTATAGGTGGAGAGAATGAGCAGTTCTTC. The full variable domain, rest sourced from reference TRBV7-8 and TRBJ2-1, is GAGVSQSPRYKVAKRGQDVALRCDPISGHVSLFWYQQALGQGPEFLTYFQNEAQLDKSGLPSDRFFAERPEGSVSTLKIQRTQQEDSAVYLCASSRVIGGENEQFFGPGTRLTVL.

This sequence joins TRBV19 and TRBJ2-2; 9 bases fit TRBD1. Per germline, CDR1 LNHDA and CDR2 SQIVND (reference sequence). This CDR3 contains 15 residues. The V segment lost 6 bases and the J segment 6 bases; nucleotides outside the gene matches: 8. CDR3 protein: CASRVQGALAGELFF. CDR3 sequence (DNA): TGTGCCAGTAGGGTACAGGGGGCGTTAGCCGGGGAGCTGTTTTTT.

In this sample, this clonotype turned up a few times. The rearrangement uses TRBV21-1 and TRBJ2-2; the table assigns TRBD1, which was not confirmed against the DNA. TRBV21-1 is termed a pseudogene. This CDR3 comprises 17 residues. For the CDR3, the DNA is TGTGCCAGCAGCAAAAGGCGTCGGACAGCTAACACCGGGGAGCTGTTTTTT. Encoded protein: CASSKRRRTANTGELFF.

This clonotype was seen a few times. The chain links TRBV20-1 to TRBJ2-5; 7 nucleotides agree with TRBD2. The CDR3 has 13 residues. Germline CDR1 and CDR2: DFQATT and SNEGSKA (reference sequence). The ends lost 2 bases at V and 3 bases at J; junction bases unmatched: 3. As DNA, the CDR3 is TGCAGTGCTAGACAGGGAGGGAAAGAGACCCAGTACTTC. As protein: CSARQGGKETQYF.

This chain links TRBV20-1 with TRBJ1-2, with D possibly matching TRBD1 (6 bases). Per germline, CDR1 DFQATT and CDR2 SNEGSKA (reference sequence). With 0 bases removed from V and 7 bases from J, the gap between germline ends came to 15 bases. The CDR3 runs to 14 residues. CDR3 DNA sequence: TGCAGTGCTAGAGAAGCACAGGGTGTGGGTGGCTACACCTTC. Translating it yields CSAREAQGVGGYTF.

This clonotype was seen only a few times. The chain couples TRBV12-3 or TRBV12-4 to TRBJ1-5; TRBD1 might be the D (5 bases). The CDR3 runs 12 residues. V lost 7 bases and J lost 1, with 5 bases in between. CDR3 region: CASKGSNQPQHF. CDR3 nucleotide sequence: TGTGCCAGCAAGGGGAGCAATCAGCCCCAGCATTTT.

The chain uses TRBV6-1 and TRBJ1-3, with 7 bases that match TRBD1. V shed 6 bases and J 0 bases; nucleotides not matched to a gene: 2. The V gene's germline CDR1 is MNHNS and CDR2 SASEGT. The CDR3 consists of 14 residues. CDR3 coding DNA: TGTGCCAGCAGGACAGGGAGCTCTGGAAACACCATATATTTT. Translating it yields CASRTGSSGNTIYF.

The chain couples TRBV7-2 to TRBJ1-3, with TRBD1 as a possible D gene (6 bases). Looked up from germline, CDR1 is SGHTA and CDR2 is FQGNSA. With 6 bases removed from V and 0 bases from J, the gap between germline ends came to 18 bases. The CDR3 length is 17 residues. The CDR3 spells CASSWGQGFISGNTIYF. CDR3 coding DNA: TGTGCCAGCAGTTGGGGGCAGGGATTCATCTCTGGAAACACCATATATTTT.

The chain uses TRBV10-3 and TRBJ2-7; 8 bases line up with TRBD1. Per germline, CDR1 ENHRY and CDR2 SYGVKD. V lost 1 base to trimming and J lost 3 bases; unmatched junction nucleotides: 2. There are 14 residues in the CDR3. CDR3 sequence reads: CAISELGQDYEQYF. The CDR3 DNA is TGTGCCATCAGTGAGTTGGGACAGGACTACGAGCAGTACTTC.

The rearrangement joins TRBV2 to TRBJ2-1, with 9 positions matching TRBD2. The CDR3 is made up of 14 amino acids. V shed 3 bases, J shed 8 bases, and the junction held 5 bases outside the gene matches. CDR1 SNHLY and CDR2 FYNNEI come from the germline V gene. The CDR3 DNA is TGTGCCAGCAGTGATAGCGGGAGAGGCTATGAGCAGTTCTTC. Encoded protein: CASSDSGRGYEQFF.

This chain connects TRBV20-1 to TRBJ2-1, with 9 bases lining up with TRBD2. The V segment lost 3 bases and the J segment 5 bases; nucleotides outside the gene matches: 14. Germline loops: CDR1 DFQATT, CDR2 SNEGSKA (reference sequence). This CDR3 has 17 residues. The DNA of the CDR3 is TGCAGTGCTAGTTCCTTGCTATGGCGGGAGGGTAACAATGAGCAGTTCTTC. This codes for CSASSLLWREGNNEQFF.

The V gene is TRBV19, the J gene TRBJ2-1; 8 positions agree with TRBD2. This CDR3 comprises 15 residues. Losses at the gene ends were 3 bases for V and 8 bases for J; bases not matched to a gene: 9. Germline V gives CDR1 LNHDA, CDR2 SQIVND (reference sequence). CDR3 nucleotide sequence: TGTGCCAGTAGTATTTCTAGCGGGTGGGGCGATGAGCAGTTCTTC. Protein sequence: CASSISSGWGDEQFF.

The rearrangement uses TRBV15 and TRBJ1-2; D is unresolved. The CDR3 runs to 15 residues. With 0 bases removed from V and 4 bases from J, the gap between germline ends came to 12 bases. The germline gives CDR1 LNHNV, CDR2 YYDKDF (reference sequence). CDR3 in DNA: TGTGCCACCAGCAGAGATCGGAGAGAGCCCTATGGCTACACCTTC. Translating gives CATSRDRREPYGYTF.

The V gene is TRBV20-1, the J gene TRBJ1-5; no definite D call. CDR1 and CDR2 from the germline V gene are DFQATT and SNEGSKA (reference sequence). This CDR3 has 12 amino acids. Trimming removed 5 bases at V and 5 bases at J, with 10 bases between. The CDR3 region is CSARTGDQPQHF. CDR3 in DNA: TGCAGTGCTCGAACCGGTGATCAGCCCCAGCATTTT.